These 9 T cell receptor beta chains came from one sample sequenced in a study of T-cell reconstitution after alpha-beta-depleted transplantation in children. A TCRbeta library incorporating unique molecular identifiers was prepared. Each CDR3 protein is one row after TCRdb ran MiXCR on the PCR reads. Here the sample spans a few hundred thousand distinct CDR3 sequences, under 13% being singletons. The material sequenced was PBMCs, taken before TCRalphabeta/CD19-depleted stem cell transplant. The receptors come from a child under two years old with acute myeloid leukemia, due to receive a stem cell transplant.

This clonotype was seen repeatedly, ten times or more. The genes are TRBV24-1 and TRBJ2-3; D is ambiguous. The V end was cut by 4 bases, the J end by 1 base, with 5 bases between. This CDR3 has 13 residues. Germline values: CDR1 KGHDR, CDR2 SFDVKD. The CDR3 here is CATSDFRTDTQYF. The DNA for the CDR3 is TGTGCCACCAGTGACTTCCGCACAGATACGCAGTATTTT.

The sample holds many counts of this clonotype. A read error is likely, as this CDR3 ends without the conserved phenylalanine or tryptophan. In DNA, the CDR3 is TGCAGTGCTGAACGGAACTATGGCTACACCCTC. This translates into CSAERNYGYTL. The J gene is TRBJ1-2, the V gene TRBV20-1, with no clear D. Germline V gives CDR1 DFQATT, CDR2 SNEGSKA (reference sequence). The ends were cut back, 5 bases at V and 2 bases at J, with 6 bases in the middle. The CDR3 sequence is 11 residues long.

The V gene is TRBV20-1, the J gene TRBJ1-2; the D is unclear. CDR3 length: 14 residues. V gave up 6 bases and J gave up 5 bases, with 19 bases separating them. Germline V CDR1 and CDR2: DFQATT, SNEGSKA (reference sequence). The CDR3, as DNA: TGCAGTGCCCCGAGCGGAGGCACTATGTATGGCTACACCTTC. It codes for CSAPSGGTMYGYTF.

This chain connects TRBV25-1 to TRBJ2-5; either TRBD1 or TRBD2 may fit D (5 bases each). The CDR3 sequence is 20 residues long. V dropped 8 bases and J dropped 1 base, with 32 bases sitting between them. Germline V gives CDR1 MGHDK, CDR2 SYGVNS. As DNA, the CDR3 is TGTGCCAGCGGCCCCGGACGCTCCGGGACGGTGAGACGGTTCCAAGAGACCCAGTACTTC. Translating it yields CASGPGRSGTVRRFQETQYF. Complete variable domain (other parts from reference TRBV25-1 and TRBJ2-5): EADIYQTPRYLVIGTGKKITLECSQTMGHDKMYWYQQDPGMELHLIHYSYGVNSTEKGDLSSESTVSRIRTEHFPLTLESARPSHTSQYLCASGPGRSGTVRRFQETQYFGPGTRLLVL.

This chain links TRBV29-1 with TRBJ2-1; TRBD2 matches 7 bases. This CDR3 is 15 amino acids long. CDR1 is SQVTM, CDR2 ANQGSEA, per germline. V lost 6 bases, J lost 1 base, and 9 bases stayed unmatched. The CDR3 is CSVPPGEGSYNEQFF. The CDR3 DNA sequence: TGCAGCGTGCCGCCGGGGGAGGGGTCCTACAATGAGCAGTTCTTC.

This clonotype was seen repeatedly, ten times or more. The V gene is TRBV6-1, the J gene TRBJ2-7, with unresolved D. The ends were cut back, 7 bases at V and 0 bases at J, with 16 bases in the middle. The germline gives CDR1 MNHNS, CDR2 SASEGT. The CDR3 has 15 residues. The CDR3 DNA reads TGTGCCAGCACCTCCTCCCTGGCGAGCTCCTACGAGCAGTACTTC. Protein sequence: CASTSSLASSYEQYF.

In this sample, this clonotype turned up many times. The chain employs TRBV6-5 and TRBJ1-5; D is unresolved. Between the trimmed V and J ends, which lost 6 bases and 6 bases, there was a span of 12 bases. CDR3 length equals 13 residues. From germline, CDR1 is MNHEY and CDR2 SVGAGI. DNA of the CDR3: TGTGCCAGCAGCACCTTAGCGGCTCAGCCCCAGCATTTT. Translated, it gives CASSTLAAQPQHF.

This clonotype was counted between two and nine times. The genes are TRBV4-2 and TRBJ2-7; D call uncertain. CDR3 length equals 16 residues. V lost 4 bases to trimming and J lost 3 bases, with 19 bases between them. From germline, CDR1 is LGHNA and CDR2 YNFKEQ. DNA for the CDR3: TGTGCCAGCAGCCGAAGCATGGCCGGGCTCGGCTACGAGCAGTACTTC. Protein product: CASSRSMAGLGYEQYF.

In this sample, this clonotype turned up many times. This CDR3 is CASSEVGREVNEQYF. The CDR3 region has the DNA TGTGCCAGCAGTGAAGTCGGTAGGGAAGTCAACGAGCAGTACTTC. V usage is TRBV5-6 and J usage is TRBJ2-7; D unclear. V lost 5 bases to trimming and J lost 5 bases, with 20 bases between them. The CDR3 length is 15 residues. CDR1 and CDR2 (germline): SGHDT, YYEEEE.